Listed here are 17 T cell receptor beta chains from one sample, sequenced in a study of T-cell reconstitution after alpha-beta-depleted transplantation in children. TCRbeta library construction was performed incorporating unique molecular identifiers. TCRdb recomputed calls from the PCR reads with MiXCR, one row per CDR3 protein. Seen here are approximately 250,000 distinct CDR3 sequences, 9.7% observed once, and the top ten hold around 5%. Sample: PBMCs from the stem cell graft donor, taken from the stem cell graft. The source is a human donor who donated a stem cell graft to a child with SCID.

This clonotype was detected many times. The chain links TRBV5-1 to TRBJ1-4; unclear D gene. Germline CDR1 reads SGHRS; CDR2 reads YFSETQ. There are 14 residues in the CDR3. Trimming took 5 bases from V and 0 from J, leaving 8 bases between them. The CDR3: CASRAVATNEKLFF. As DNA, the CDR3 is TGCGCCAGCAGGGCAGTTGCAACTAATGAAAAACTGTTTTTT.

The table lists this clonotype with many counts. The chain uses TRBV5-5 and TRBJ1-1; 9 bases fit TRBD1. The trim removed 4 bases at V and 4 bases at J, leaving 5 bases unmatched. CDR1 is SGHKS, CDR2 YYEKEE, per germline (reference sequence). CDR3 length: 14 residues. CDR3 coding DNA: TGTGCCAGCAGCCCGGGACAGGGTGGCACTGAAGCTTTCTTT. It translates to CASSPGQGGTEAFF.

This clonotype appeared many times. The chain is built from TRBV2 and TRBJ1-2, with a weak D call TRBD1 (5 bases). This CDR3 is built from 13 residues. Per the germline V gene, CDR1 is SNHLY and CDR2 is FYNNEI. V dropped 7 bases and J dropped 0 bases, with 9 bases sitting between them. CDR3 DNA sequence: TGTGCCAGCAAAAGGGACTCTAACTATGGCTACACCTTC. The encoded protein is CASKRDSNYGYTF.

This clonotype was seen repeatedly, ten times or more. Here the CDR3 reads CSATTGGDTEAFF. The CDR3 nucleotides read TGCAGTGCCACAACGGGAGGCGACACTGAAGCTTTCTTT. The chain recombines TRBV20-1 with TRBJ1-1; unclear D gene. Between the trimmed V and J ends, which lost 6 bases and 3 bases, there was a span of 14 bases. Per germline, CDR1 DFQATT and CDR2 SNEGSKA (reference sequence). The CDR3 covers 13 residues.

This clonotype was observed many times. This chain uses TRBV7-8 with TRBJ1-1; no clear D. The V and J ends lost 2 bases and 3 bases respectively, with 7 bases between them. Germline-derived CDR1 and CDR2 are SGHVS and FQNEAQ. The CDR3 consists of 13 residues. CDR3 nucleotide sequence: TGTGCCAGCAGCTTAATTCCAGACACTGAAGCTTTCTTT. This sequence encodes CASSLIPDTEAFF.

This clonotype was counted at least ten times. The chain is built from TRBV29-1 and TRBJ2-1; 12 bases are shared with TRBD2. Looked up from germline, CDR1 is SQVTM and CDR2 is ANQGSEA. V shed 3 bases, J shed 4 bases, and the junction held 7 bases outside the gene matches. The CDR3 has 16 residues. CDR3 nucleotides: TGCAGCGTTGAGAGGCTAGCGGGGGGGCCATACAATGAGCAGTTCTTC. It codes for CSVERLAGGPYNEQFF.

DNA of the CDR3: TGCGCCAGCAGCCAAGAATCGCGGCCCCGCACAGATACGCAGTATTTT. The encoded protein is CASSQESRPRTDTQYF. The rearrangement uses TRBV4-1 and TRBJ2-3; D unclear. This CDR3 region has 16 residues. Germline CDR1 is MGHRA and CDR2 is YSYEKL. V gave up 0 bases and J gave up 1 base, with 11 bases separating them.

This clonotype was seen many times. V and J are TRBV5-1 and TRBJ2-5; D remains unclear. CDR1 is SGHRS, CDR2 YFSETQ, per germline. The CDR3 is 15 residues long. Trimming pared 0 bases from V and 1 base from J, leaving 10 bases between. The CDR3 bases are TGCGCCAGCAGCTTGGCCAGTCGCAGCCAAGAGACCCAGTACTTC. Its translation: CASSLASRSQETQYF.

This clonotype was counted ten times or more. The chain recombines TRBV5-1 with TRBJ2-1; D gene uncertain. V lost 4 bases and J 1 base, leaving 12 bases between the germline ends. The CDR3 spans 15 residues. Germline-derived CDR1 and CDR2 are SGHRS and YFSETQ. The chain's CDR3 is CASSIGDGSYNEQFF. The CDR3 DNA follows: TGCGCCAGCAGCATCGGCGACGGATCCTACAATGAGCAGTTCTTC.

This clonotype has a count of ten or more. This rearrangement joins TRBV20-1 to TRBJ2-1; D remains unclear. Germline CDR1 is DFQATT and CDR2 is SNEGSKA (reference sequence). Trimming cost V 7 bases and J 5 bases, with 9 bases left between them. The CDR3 length is 11 residues. CDR3 region: CSGVPHNEQFF. CDR3 coding DNA: TGCAGTGGAGTACCACACAATGAGCAGTTCTTC.

This clonotype was detected ten times or more. The chain links TRBV12-3 or TRBV12-4 to TRBJ2-3; 15 bases are shared with TRBD2. This CDR3 contains 16 residues. V trimming: 3 bases; J trimming: 6 bases; junction bases outside the gene matches: 4. The CDR3 here is CASSFWTSGGGDTQYF. The CDR3 DNA reads TGTGCCAGCAGTTTCTGGACTAGCGGGGGGGGGGATACGCAGTATTTT.

This clonotype occurred many times. The chain recombines TRBV7-2 with TRBJ2-3; D is ambiguous. V gave up 4 bases and J gave up 1 base, with 6 bases separating them. Looked up from germline, CDR1 is SGHTA and CDR2 is FQGNSA. The CDR3 consists of 13 residues. CDR3 region: CASSYSGTDTQYF. CDR3 DNA: TGTGCCAGCAGCTACTCAGGCACAGATACGCAGTATTTT.

This clonotype has a count of ten or more. The V and J genes are TRBV12-3 or TRBV12-4 and TRBJ1-3, with 7 bases identical to TRBD1. The CDR3 is 18 amino acids. J gave up 2 bases and V 7 bases, and 17 bases lay outside the gene matches. CDR3 loop: CASNPTLHRGLAGNTIYF. For the CDR3, the DNA is TGTGCCAGCAACCCCACCCTACACAGGGGACTGGCTGGAAACACCATATATTTT.

This clonotype came up many times. V is TRBV11-2 and J is TRBJ2-5; 8 bases are shared with TRBD2. V was clipped by 1 base and J by 5 bases; unmatched bases: 6. Germline values: CDR1 SGHAT, CDR2 FQNNGV. The CDR3 covers 15 residues. The CDR3 sequence: CASSLGGTSWETQYF. The CDR3 DNA reads TGTGCCAGCAGCTTAGGAGGGACTAGTTGGGAGACCCAGTACTTC.

Ten or more counts support this clonotype. The chain carries TRBV7-2 and TRBJ1-1; possibly TRBD1 for D (5 bases). V lost 5 bases and J lost 5, with 15 bases in between. The CDR3 extends over 14 amino acids. Germline V gene data show CDR1 as SGHTA and CDR2 as FQGNSA. The CDR3 protein is CASSPQGIGTEAFF. The CDR3, as DNA: TGTGCCAGCAGCCCCCAGGGTATAGGGACTGAAGCTTTCTTT.

The rearrangement links TRBV6-2 or TRBV6-3 to TRBJ2-1; 7 bases agree with TRBD2. The ends lost 6 bases at V and 5 bases at J; junction bases unmatched: 13. The CDR3 contains 16 residues. In germline, CDR1 is MNHEY, CDR2 SVGEGT. The CDR3 sequence is CASRGFRTSGDNEQFF. Here the CDR3 DNA reads TGTGCCAGCAGAGGATTTCGGACTAGTGGGGACAATGAGCAGTTCTTC.

At least ten counts were recorded for this clonotype. The rearrangement links TRBV28 to TRBJ2-1, with D perhaps matching TRBD2 (5 bases). Trimming cost V 7 bases and J 7 bases, with 14 bases left between them. The germline V gene has CDR1 MDHEN and CDR2 SYDVKM. The CDR3 has 13 amino acids. Here the CDR3 reads CASTGRVANEQFF. As DNA, the CDR3 is TGTGCCAGCACCGGTAGAGTAGCGAATGAGCAGTTCTTC.